The present T cell receptor beta chain was sequenced within a study of cytomegalovirus exposure and HLA in healthy donors. Study in general: An analysis done earlier identified about 120 million unique TCR beta sequences from 190 million or so T cells. The study's findings and limits: Sequencing likely produced, as an artifact, a cluster of highly shared sequence variants.

From germline, CDR1 is LGHNA and CDR2 YNFKEQ. The J segment lost 4 bases and the V segment lost 0 bases, leaving 4 bases of the junction unmatched. The CDR3 spans 15 residues. This clone was found once. The antigen is undetermined. Amplification used 60 Vbeta primers and 13 Jbeta primers. Measured with immunoSEQ multiplex PCR; TCRdb has only the in-frame clones, and not every one. The data contain around 130,000 clones, 75% to 90% of them seen just once; the ten biggest clones take up over 1%. The specimen was PBMCs. This receptor was taken from a female donor in good health and CMV-seronegative. The chain uses TRBV4-2 and TRBJ2-7, with TRBD2 identical over 9 bases. The CDR3 nucleotides are TGTGCCAGCAGCCAAGAATTTAGCGGGGGATACGAGCAGTACTTC. Translation gives CASSQEFSGGYEQYF.